The clone carrying this TCR beta chain was detected ten times or more. Its specificity is unknown. As it was prepared, the TCRbeta library received unique molecular identifiers. Each CDR3 protein is one row after TCRdb ran MiXCR on the PCR reads. The profile shows around 670,000 distinct CDR3 sequences, about an eighth of them singletons. This sample is part of a study of T-cell reconstitution after alpha-beta-depleted transplantation in children. This CDR3 region has 16 residues. Germline CDR1 is SQVTM and CDR2 is ANQGSEA. Trimming took 7 bases from V and 0 from J, leaving 21 bases between them. Whole-study results and caveats: Newly produced T cells mostly provided counts and TCRbeta diversity after one year, as hyperexpanded clones declined. Expanded clones from the graft, numbering several hundred, reportedly supplied alpha-beta T cells about two months after transplant. The high TCRbeta diversity at day 60 in some patients came from surviving recipient T cells and thymic progenitors.

The TCR originated in a girl aged 2 to 9 with congenital amegakaryocytic thrombocytopenia, due to receive a stem cell transplant. The chain uses TRBV29-1 and TRBJ1-1; D may be TRBD1 (6 bases). The sequenced sample was PBMCs, obtained before TCRalphabeta/CD19-depleted stem cell transplant. The CDR3 loop is CSALGGDRRVNTEAFF. In nucleotides, the CDR3 is TGCAGCGCGTTAGGGGGGGACCGGAGAGTGAACACTGAAGCTTTCTTT.